The T cell receptor beta chain described here comes from a study of cytomegalovirus exposure and HLA in healthy donors. Study-wide results and caveats: A later analysis showed HLA-associated TCR beta chains outstripping equally common others in clonal expansion. The authors later found TCR association rates varying by HLA locus, with DRB1 most and HLA-C fewest.

On this clone itself: The antigen is unknown.

This CDR3 region has 15 residues. The germline V gene has CDR1 SQVTM and CDR2 ANQGSEA. After removal of 6 bases from V and 4 bases from J, the junction contained 10 bases not matched to a gene. PCR used 60 Vbeta primers and 13 Jbeta primers. Some clones are missing from TCRdb's copy, which holds only in-frame ones; the method was immunoSEQ multiplex PCR. The table lists 100,000 to 150,000 clones, around 82% of them singletons. This chain links TRBV29-1 with TRBJ2-5, with 11 bases fitting TRBD2. This TCR was recovered from a male donor in good health and CMV-seropositive. What was sequenced was PBMCs. The CDR3 sequence is CSVAYSGRAGETQYF. The CDR3 DNA follows: TGCAGCGTCGCATATAGCGGGAGGGCCGGAGAGACCCAGTACTTC.